Shown below are 24 T cell receptor beta chains from a single sample sequenced in a study of identical twins. MiXCR, applied by TCRdb to the 5' RACE reads, yields one record per CDR3 protein. The sample has a few hundred thousand distinct CDR3 sequences, 9.6% seen once. The same specimen was also included in a second study, on yellow fever vaccine responses in identical twins.

Sequenced material: PBMCs. Receptors originate from a woman between 18 and 29 years old in good health.

Many counts were recorded for this clonotype. The chain combines TRBV5-6 with TRBJ2-1; no reliable D call. The V end was cut by 4 bases, the J end by 10 bases, with 15 bases between. Germline V gene data show CDR1 as SGHDT and CDR2 as YYEEEE. This CDR3 is 13 amino acids long. This chain's CDR3 is CASSLISGGEQFF. The CDR3 DNA sequence: TGTGCCAGCAGCCTAATCTCGGGTGGGGAGCAGTTCTTC.

V is TRBV4-3 and J is TRBJ2-7; D gene ambiguous. V was cut by 0 bases and J by 0 bases, with 12 bases left in between. Germline-derived CDR1 and CDR2 are LGHNA and YSLEER. The CDR3 is made up of 16 amino acids. In DNA form, the CDR3 reads TGCGCCAGCAGCCAAGATAGGACGGAGTACTCCTACGAGCAGTACTTC. It codes for CASSQDRTEYSYEQYF.

This chain uses TRBV7-9 with TRBJ2-5; tentatively, D is TRBD1 (6 bases). The CDR3 has 16 amino acids. The V gene lost 5 bases and the J gene lost 2 bases, with 18 bases spanning the gap. CDR1 is SEHNR, CDR2 FQNEAQ, per germline (reference sequence). The CDR3 spells CASSRSGRQEQETQYF. CDR3 bases: TGTGCCAGCAGCCGGAGCGGAAGACAGGAACAAGAGACCCAGTACTTC.

This clonotype has more than one count but fewer than ten. The chain recombines TRBV27 with TRBJ2-7, with 8 bases aligning to TRBD1. The CDR3 length is 15 residues. Germline V gene lookup returns CDR1 MNHEY and CDR2 SMNVEV (reference sequence). With V trimmed by 2 bases and J by 0 bases, 3 bases remained unmatched. CDR3 in amino acids: CASSLRDRSSYEQYF. The CDR3 coding sequence is TGTGCCAGCAGTTTAAGGGACAGGAGCTCCTACGAGCAGTACTTC.

V gene TRBV2 combines with J gene TRBJ2-1; D unresolved. This CDR3 is built from 16 residues. Germline lookup yields CDR1 SNHLY and CDR2 FYNNEI. Trimming took 5 bases from V and 0 from J, leaving 14 bases between them. The CDR3 protein is CASSKTADSSYNEQFF. The CDR3 DNA reads as TGTGCCAGCAGTAAGACTGCTGATTCCTCCTACAATGAGCAGTTCTTC.

The V call is TRBV7-2, the J call TRBJ2-3; D ambiguous. Trimming left V 1 base short and J 4 bases short, with 9 bases between. Germline CDR1 is SGHTA and CDR2 is FQGNSA. The CDR3 is 14 amino acids. The CDR3 here is CASSLDSLPDTQYF. In DNA form, the CDR3 reads TGTGCCAGCAGCTTAGACAGTTTACCAGATACGCAGTATTTT.

This chain links TRBV5-6 with TRBJ2-7; 9 nucleotides line up with TRBD1. The CDR3 has 16 amino acids. CDR1 and CDR2 (germline): SGHDT, YYEEEE. V trimming: 1 base; J trimming: 1 base; junction bases outside the gene matches: 6. The CDR3 DNA sequence: TGTGCCAGCAGCTTGCCTAGGGACAGGGTATCCTACGAGCAGTACTTC. This sequence encodes CASSLPRDRVSYEQYF.

The table lists this clonotype with a few counts. The chain has TRBV5-1 and TRBJ2-7; a possible D gene is TRBD1 (6 bases). Germline CDR1 and CDR2: SGHRS and YFSETQ. The germline V and J ends were trimmed by 0 bases and 3 bases, with 16 bases remaining between them. The CDR3 has 16 residues. The DNA for the CDR3 is TGCGCCAGCAGCTTGGGAGACAGGTGGACAAACTACGAGCAGTACTTC. It encodes CASSLGDRWTNYEQYF.

This clonotype was seen more than once but under ten times. The CDR3 loop reads CSAPTMQVPTDTQYF. The CDR3 coding sequence is TGCAGTGCTCCAACTATGCAAGTCCCCACAGATACGCAGTATTTT. V and J are TRBV20-1 and TRBJ2-3; D gene uncertain. V lost 5 bases to trimming and J lost 2 bases, with 17 bases between them. CDR1 and CDR2 (germline): DFQATT, SNEGSKA (reference sequence). The CDR3 sequence is 15 residues long.

The CDR3 sequence: CSSQGEGDEAFF. CDR3 in DNA: TGCAGTTCTCAGGGGGAGGGGGATGAAGCTTTCTTT. The V and J genes are TRBV20-1 and TRBJ1-1; 7 bases agree with TRBD1. Germline lookup yields CDR1 DFQATT and CDR2 SNEGSKA (reference sequence). The CDR3 runs to 12 residues. Trimming took 8 bases from V and 7 from J; bases not matched to a gene: 10.

This clonotype came up many times. The chain couples TRBV20-1 to TRBJ2-5, with 10 positions matching TRBD2. V shed 0 bases, J shed 1 base, and the junction held 11 bases outside the gene matches. This CDR3 has 18 amino acids. Germline assignment: CDR1 DFQATT and CDR2 SNEGSKA (reference sequence). The CDR3 DNA reads as TGCAGTGCTAGAGATCAGGCTAGCGGGAGAGTAAGCCAAGAGACCCAGTACTTC. It yields the protein CSARDQASGRVSQETQYF.

This clonotype was found many times. V is TRBV20-1 and J is TRBJ1-2; D is unclear. Germline-derived CDR1 and CDR2 are DFQATT and SNEGSKA (reference sequence). This CDR3 has 11 amino acids. The V gene lost 4 bases and the J gene lost 8 bases, with 11 bases spanning the gap. Written as DNA, the CDR3 is TGCAGTGCTACCGACCCGGGGGGCTACACCTTC. Amino acid sequence: CSATDPGGYTF.

The chain uses TRBV21-1 and TRBJ2-7; TRBD1 is the table's D call and was not checked against the DNA. TRBV21-1 is a known pseudogene. The CDR3 runs to 20 residues. The CDR3 sequence is CASSKKKGEGDRAPEDEQYF. DNA for the CDR3: TGTGCCAGCAGCAAAAAAAAAGGGGAGGGGGACAGGGCTCCTGAAGACGAGCAGTACTTC.

Many counts were recorded for this clonotype. V gene TRBV6-1 combines with J gene TRBJ1-6; no reliable D call. Germline lookup yields CDR1 MNHNS and CDR2 SASEGT. This CDR3 spans 11 amino acids. V lost 1 base, J lost 14 bases, and 6 bases lay in between. The CDR3 sequence: CASSEGVALHF. CDR3 nucleotides: TGTGCCAGCAGTGAAGGGGTGGCCCTCCACTTT.

The CDR3 sequence is CASSESGSPEAFF. The CDR3 DNA reads TGTGCCAGCAGTGAATCAGGGTCCCCTGAAGCTTTCTTT. The V call is TRBV25-1, the J call TRBJ1-1, with a weak D call TRBD1 (5 bases). The germline CDR1 and CDR2 sequences are MGHDK and SYGVNS. Trimming removed 1 base at V and 6 bases at J, with 9 bases between. The CDR3 length is 13 residues.

This clonotype occurred many times. The chain links TRBV19 to TRBJ2-1; weak D call: TRBD2 (6 bases). The germline CDR1 and CDR2 sequences are LNHDA and SQIVND (reference sequence). The V gene lost 3 bases and the J gene lost 11 bases, with 20 bases spanning the gap. The CDR3 totals 15 residues. The CDR3 coding sequence is TGTGCCAGTAGTATGCCCGGGCAGGGAGGCGATAAGCAGTTCTTC. Amino acids: CASSMPGQGGDKQFF.

This clonotype came up many times. This sequence joins TRBV5-1 and TRBJ1-2; 12 positions agree with TRBD1. Looked up from germline, CDR1 is SGHRS and CDR2 is YFSETQ. The ends lost 1 base at V and 3 bases at J; junction bases unmatched: 4. The CDR3 has 16 amino acids. CDR3 amino acids: CASSLSGTGGDYGYTF. CDR3 DNA: TGCGCCAGCAGCTTGTCCGGGACAGGGGGCGACTATGGCTACACCTTC.

This clonotype has ten or more counts. The chain employs TRBV20-1 and TRBJ2-1, with D tentatively TRBD2 (6 bases). Per the germline V gene, CDR1 is DFQATT and CDR2 is SNEGSKA (reference sequence). The V end was cut by 0 bases, the J end by 8 bases, with 23 bases between. CDR3 size: 17 residues. In nucleotides, the CDR3 is TGCAGTGCTAGAGATCGAGGGAGCGGGTCAGCTTGGGATGAGCAGTTCTTC. Translating gives CSARDRGSGSAWDEQFF.

This clonotype was counted only a few times. This chain links TRBV7-6 with TRBJ2-5; D is unclear. The CDR3 loop spans 14 amino acids. The V end was cut by 4 bases, the J end by 5 bases, with 14 bases between. Germline V lookup: CDR1 SGHVS, CDR2 FNYEAQ. The CDR3 sequence is CASSSPAEGETQYF. CDR3 nucleotides: TGTGCCAGCAGCTCTCCAGCCGAAGGGGAGACCCAGTACTTC. The complete variable domain, with remaining parts taken from reference TRBV7-6 and TRBJ2-5, reads GAGVSQSPRYKVTKRGQDVALRCDPISGHVSLYWYRQALGQGPEFLTYFNYEAQQDKSGLPNDRFSAERPEGSISTLTIQRTEQRDSAMYRCASSSPAEGETQYFGPGTRLLVL.

The chain recombines TRBV5-1 with TRBJ2-2; 7 nucleotides match TRBD1. The germline gives CDR1 SGHRS, CDR2 YFSETQ. Trimming removed 3 bases from V and 0 bases from J; junction bases left unmatched: 5. This CDR3 region has 16 residues. CDR3 sequence reads: CASSSPGQANTGELFF. Written as DNA, the CDR3 is TGCGCCAGCAGCTCCCCAGGACAGGCGAACACCGGGGAGCTGTTTTTT.

This clonotype was seen a few times. The chain employs TRBV7-9 and TRBJ1-1; TRBD1 aligns across 7 bases. Germline CDR1 SEHNR, CDR2 FQNEAQ (reference sequence). V gave up 5 bases and J gave up 7 bases; unmatched junction bases: 13. The CDR3 loop spans 15 amino acids. CDR3 bases: TGTGCCAGCAGCGCTCATATGGGGACAGAAGGTGAAGCTTTCTTT. Translated: CASSAHMGTEGEAFF.

This clonotype has more than one count but fewer than ten. In DNA, the CDR3 is TGTGCCAGCAGCTTAGCGGGGACGGACCTCTCTGGGGCCAACGTCCTGACTTTC. The encoded protein is CASSLAGTDLSGANVLTF. The V and J genes are TRBV11-1 and TRBJ2-6; either TRBD1 or TRBD2 may supply D (5 bases each). Germline loops: CDR1 SGHAT, CDR2 FQDESV (reference sequence). The CDR3 spans 18 residues. Trimming removed 0 bases at V and 0 bases at J, with 12 bases between.

This clonotype showed up just a few times. V and J are TRBV7-9 and TRBJ2-3; D is uncertain. The CDR3 extends over 13 amino acids. Deletions cut 5 bases from V and 1 base from J, with 7 bases between. Germline CDR1 is SEHNR and CDR2 is FQNEAQ (reference sequence). The CDR3 coding sequence is TGTGCCAGCAGCGCCGCCGGCACAGATACGCAGTATTTT. This codes for CASSAAGTDTQYF.

This clonotype was recorded at least ten times. The CDR3 protein is CASSYASGGADEQFF. CDR3 nucleotide sequence: TGTGCCAGCAGTTACGCTAGCGGGGGGGCCGATGAGCAGTTCTTC. The chain joins TRBV6-5 to TRBJ2-1, with TRBD2 matching over 12 bases. There are 15 residues in the CDR3. With V trimmed by 2 bases and J by 8 bases, 4 bases remained unmatched. In germline, CDR1 is MNHEY, CDR2 SVGAGI.